The clone carrying this TCR beta chain was observed a single time. These data belong to a study of blood T cell repertoires in COVID-19. Study in general: Sites in the United States, Italy and Spain provided acute and convalescent COVID-19 samples. PBMCs, B-cell-depleted T cells, or T cells provided the cDNA or gDNA that made up the material.

Authors' processing steps: Amplification with reference gene primers provided the estimates of nucleated cell counts. Generated by immunoSEQ multiplex PCR, the TCRdb table keeps only in-frame clones and is missing some. The V and J calls and the clone size are those of that table, but D and trimming were determined from the DNA. The data contain about 260,000 clones, more than 75% of them singletons. The sequencing sample was made of peripheral blood. The source is a woman aged 50 to 65 with acute or convalescent COVID-19.

CDR3 nucleotide sequence: TGCAGCGTTGAACGATGGCAGTCCTATGGCTACACCTTC. The encoded protein is CSVERWQSYGYTF. The rearrangement links TRBV29-1 to TRBJ1-2, with D uncertain. CDR1 is SQVTM, CDR2 ANQGSEA, per germline. This CDR3 is 13 amino acids long. V lost 2 bases to trimming and J lost 4 bases, with 11 bases between them.